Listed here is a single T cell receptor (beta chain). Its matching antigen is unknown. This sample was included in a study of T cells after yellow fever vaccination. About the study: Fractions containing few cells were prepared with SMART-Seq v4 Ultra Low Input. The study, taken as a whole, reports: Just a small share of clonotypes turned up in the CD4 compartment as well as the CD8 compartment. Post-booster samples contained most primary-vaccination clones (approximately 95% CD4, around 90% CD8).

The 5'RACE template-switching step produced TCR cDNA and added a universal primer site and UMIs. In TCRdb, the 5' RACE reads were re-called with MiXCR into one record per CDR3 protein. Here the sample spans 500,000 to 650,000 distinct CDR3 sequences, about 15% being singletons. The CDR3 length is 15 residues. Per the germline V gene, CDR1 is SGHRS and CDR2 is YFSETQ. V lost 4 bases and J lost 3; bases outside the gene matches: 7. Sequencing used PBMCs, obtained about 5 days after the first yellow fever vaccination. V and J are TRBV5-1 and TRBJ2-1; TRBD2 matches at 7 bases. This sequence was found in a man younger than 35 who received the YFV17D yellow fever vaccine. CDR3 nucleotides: TGCGCCAGCAGCCCCGAACTAGCGAACTACAATGAGCAGTTCTTC. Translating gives CASSPELANYNEQFF.